These 2 T cell receptor beta chains came from one sample sequenced in a study of PD-1 blockade in mismatch repair-deficient tumors. Assay used: immunoSEQ multiplex PCR; TCRdb lists only in-frame clones, some missing. The table includes 40,000 to 65,000 clones, over 75% detected once. Source: peripheral blood, taken 20 weeks after starting pembrolizumab. The source of these receptors is an adult with mismatch repair-deficient cancer.

This chain connects TRBV9 to TRBJ1-1; 7 nucleotides agree with TRBD1. The germline V gene encodes CDR1 SGDLS and CDR2 YYNGEE. The CDR3 is 13 residues long. V shed 3 bases, J shed 5 bases, and the junction held 4 bases outside the gene matches. The DNA for the CDR3 is TGTGCCAGCAGCGACCGACAGGGAACTGAAGCTTTCTTT. This gives the protein CASSDRQGTEAFF.

The J gene is TRBJ1-5, the V gene TRBV6-6, with a tentative D call TRBD1 (6 bases). The CDR3 has 14 amino acids. CDR1 and CDR2 (germline): MNHNY, SVGAGI (reference sequence). V was pared by 5 bases and J by 4 bases, with 12 bases between. The CDR3 region is CASSTGGRNQPQHF. The CDR3 coding sequence is TGTGCCAGCAGTACTGGGGGCAGAAATCAGCCCCAGCATTTT.